This T cell receptor beta chain was recorded in a study of blood T cell repertoires in COVID-19. Under the authors' procedure: Estimates of nucleated cell counts were drawn from the amplification of reference gene primers. The data were produced by immunoSEQ multiplex PCR, yet TCRdb's version contains in-frame clones alone and is incomplete. The V and J calls and clone size come from that table; D and trimming were worked out from the DNA. The data contain roughly 260,000 clones, 65% to 90% of them singletons. The CDR3 runs 18 residues. V was clipped by 2 bases and J by 1 base, with 20 bases between them. Looked up from germline, CDR1 is SGHTA and CDR2 is FQGNSA.

Sequenced material: peripheral blood. The clonotype originates from a woman in her 70s with acute or convalescent COVID-19. The V call is TRBV7-2, the J call TRBJ1-1; D gene uncertain. In DNA, the CDR3 is TGTGCCAGCAGCTTACCATCCATCTTGTTCAGCGAGAACACTGAAGCTTTCTTT. Residues: CASSLPSILFSENTEAFF.